This TCR beta chain derives from a study of human T cells and chemical hapten exposure. Time point: pre-sensitization, week 0. Treatment of the sample: therapeutic diphenylcyclopropenone sensitization with weekly scalp DPC. In germline, CDR1 is DFQATT, CDR2 SNEGSKA (reference sequence). The CDR3 loop spans 15 amino acids. Trimming removed 6 bases from V and 9 bases from J; junction bases left unmatched: 14. One entry per CDR3 protein results from TCRdb running MiXCR on the RACE reads. Altogether under 200,000 distinct CDR3 sequences are present, around 30% being singletons, with the ten largest covering roughly 3%.

This TCR was sampled from a woman aged 25 to 39 with alopecia areata. Some clones in this sample may be carry-over from other donors' samples. The source was whole blood, collected in connection with sensitization to the hapten diphenylcyclopropenone (DPC). The V gene is TRBV20-1, the J gene TRBJ2-1, with 10 bases fitting TRBD2. The CDR3 DNA follows: TGCAGTGCAAGGAAGGCGAGCGGGAGGGCTATTGAGCAGTTCTTC. It translates to CSARKASGRAIEQFF.